The 2 T cell receptor beta chains presented below share a single source sample, sequenced in a study of glioma-infiltrating T cells. Using RNA template, CDR3s of TCR alpha and beta were amplified with iRepertoire arm-PCR. TCRdb redid the calling of the multiplex PCR reads with MiXCR, one entry per CDR3 protein. This sample has around 170,000 distinct CDR3 sequences, with more than 35% found just once. Sequenced: glioma tissue, nonneoplastic brain tissue, or PBMCs (not recorded which). The receptors were gathered from a human donor with low-grade glioma or glioblastoma, undergoing nonglioma brain surgery, or in good health (not recorded which).

This clonotype was seen a handful of times. This may be a read error: a much more frequent sequence differs by one nucleotide. The chain recombines TRBV6-1 with TRBJ2-2; D may match TRBD1 or TRBD2 (5 bases each). The CDR3 contains 14 residues. CDR1 MNHNS and CDR2 SASEGT come from the germline V gene. The chain's CDR3 is CATPGPLNTGELSF. The CDR3 nucleotides read TGTGCCACCCCGGGACCCTTGAACACCGGGGAGCTGTCTTTT.

About this clonotype itself: A read error is possible here, since a much larger clone lies one base away. This chain joins TRBV27 and TRBJ2-3, with D unresolved. Germline assignment: CDR1 MNHEY and CDR2 SMNVEV (reference sequence). With 7 bases removed from V and 2 bases from J, the gap between germline ends came to 16 bases. The CDR3 extends over 15 amino acids. This chain's CDR3 is CASIYLADVTDTQYF. For the CDR3, the DNA is TGTGCCAGCATATACCTCGCGGACGTCACAGATACGCAGTATTTT.